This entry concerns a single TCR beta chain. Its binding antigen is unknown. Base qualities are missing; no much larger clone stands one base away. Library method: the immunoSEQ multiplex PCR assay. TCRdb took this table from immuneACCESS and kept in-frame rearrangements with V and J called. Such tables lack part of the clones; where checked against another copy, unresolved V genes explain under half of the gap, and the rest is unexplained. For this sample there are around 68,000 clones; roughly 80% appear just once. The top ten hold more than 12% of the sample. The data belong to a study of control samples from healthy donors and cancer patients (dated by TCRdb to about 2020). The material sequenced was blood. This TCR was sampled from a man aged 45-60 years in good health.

CDR3 sequence: CASSYPGFSGELFF. The nucleotide sequence reads TGTGCCAGCAGTTACCCAGGGTTTTCCGGGGAGCTGTTTTTT. The chain uses TRBV6-6 and TRBJ2-2; the D gene is possibly TRBD1, with 5 bases matching. CDR1 and CDR2, looked up from the germline V gene (reference sequence), are MNHNY and SVGAGI. V loses 2 bases, J loses 6 bases, and the germline ends lie 10 bases apart. From the cysteine through the phenylalanine, the CDR3 covers 14 amino acids. Only the CDR3 DNA is retained, 42 bases long and in frame from the first base.